The clone carrying this T cell receptor (beta chain) was seen a few times. The antigen is unknown. This sample's treatment: oral pan-JAK inhibitor, 5-10 mg twice daily. The sample originates from a study of CD8+ T cells in alopecia areata. Study conclusions and caveats: Mice gave a clearer picture of TCR sharing than patients did, possibly for HLA-related reasons. Any link of baseline CD8+ expansion to response, resting on one nonresponder, remains uncertain. There were many expanded lesional clones persisting in scalp and blood during tofacitinib.

Germline V gene data show CDR1 as SGHTS and CDR2 as YDEGEE. The CDR3 consists of 12 residues. The junction had 0 bases not matched to a gene; V was cut back by 3 bases and J by 3 bases. The authors extracted RNA and reverse transcribed it into cDNA as the sequencing template. TCRdb keeps only in-frame clones here, not all; method: immunoSEQ multiplex PCR. The repertoire holds approximately 90,000 clones, about three quarters seen once, with roughly a sixth in the top ten. The chain combines TRBV5-8 with TRBJ2-7; TRBD2 aligns across 7 bases. The sequence was obtained from a human donor with alopecia areata. Sequences were derived from CD8+ T cells sorted from blood, sampled at week 44, from a patient treated with tofacitinib. CDR3 sequence (DNA): TGTGCCAGCAGCTGGGGGGGCTACGAGCAGTACTTC. Amino acids: CASSWGGYEQYF.